The sequence of this T cell receptor (beta chain) was determined in a study of early T cells in non-severe SARS-CoV-2 infection. Study at large: Sequencing used unsorted whole-blood bulk RNA, so chains lack pairing. Findings and caveats of the study: VDJdb matching, biased toward anti-spike CD8 responses, missed private and CD4 specificities.

Comment on this clonotype: Its antigen is not known.

Unique molecular identifiers tagged individual cDNA molecules. One entry per CDR3 protein, called by TCRdb with MiXCR from the 5' RACE reads. The repertoire holds 70,000 to 80,000 distinct CDR3 sequences, with 9.5% to 15% as singletons. V was pared by 4 bases and J by 6 bases, with 0 bases of the junction left unmatched. This CDR3 comprises 13 residues. CDR1 and CDR2 from the germline V gene are SGHAT and FQNNGV. The chain couples TRBV11-2 to TRBJ2-2, with 9 bases identical to TRBD1. This clonotype was sampled from an adult who was a healthcare worker with PCR-confirmed SARS-CoV-2 infection or an uninfected control (not recorded which). The source material was whole blood, sampled at baseline. The CDR3 DNA is TGTGCCAGCAGCTACAGGGGGCCCGGGGAGCTGTTTTTT. This translates into CASSYRGPGELFF.